This record covers a single TCR beta chain. Its specificity is unknown. Each molecule of TCR cDNA was tagged with one unique molecular identifier. Each CDR3 protein is one row after TCRdb ran MiXCR on the 5' RACE reads. The sample records about 25,000 distinct CDR3 sequences, roughly 6% being singletons. These data come from a study of spatial heterogeneity in lung cancer. Across the study: Samples were donated by 72 untreated early-stage non-small cell lung cancer patients. Consistent detection of more beta-chain than alpha-chain sequences was observed.

The CDR3 contains 12 residues. In germline, CDR1 is MNHNY, CDR2 SVGAGI (reference sequence). V lost 7 bases and J lost 0, with 6 bases in between. Study findings and constraints: Relative to follow-up, resection was when ubiquitous expanded tumor TCRs appeared more in blood.

Regarding time point: blood at routine non-recurrence follow-up after resection. Sequencing was performed on whole RNA extracted from tumor and nontumor lung tissue, or from frozen PBMC, and the material was left unsorted. This clonotype originated in a male donor with early-stage non-small cell lung cancer. This sequence joins TRBV6-6 and TRBJ1-1, with D unresolved. The sequencing here drew on PBMCs, taken at follow-up. CDR3 loop: CASTPMNTEAFF. CDR3 coding DNA: TGTGCCAGCACCCCCATGAACACTGAAGCTTTCTTT.